A single sample gave rise to the 31 T cell receptor beta chains below, sequenced in a study of radiotherapy plus CTLA-4 blockade in lung cancer. Here immunoSEQ multiplex PCR was the method, and the copy in TCRdb shows in-frame clones only, minus some. The table includes some 37,000 clones, 70% to 85% detected once. This specimen consisted of peripheral blood, obtained from a patient treated with radiotherapy plus ipilimumab. The receptors originated from a human donor with non-small cell lung cancer who had stable disease on radiotherapy plus ipilimumab.

The J gene is TRBJ1-5, the V gene TRBV28, with a weak D call TRBD1 (5 bases). Per germline, CDR1 MDHEN and CDR2 SYDVKM. The CDR3 is made up of 15 amino acids. V was shortened by 2 bases and J by 4 bases, with 12 bases between the two germline ends. CDR3 loop: CASSLPGTLNQPQHF. The CDR3 DNA reads TGTGCCAGCAGTTTACCAGGGACTCTGAATCAGCCCCAGCATTTT.

The genes are TRBV6-6 and TRBJ1-6; TRBD1 agrees at 8 bases. V lost 4 bases to trimming and J lost 5 bases; unmatched junction nucleotides: 7. CDR3 size: 16 residues. Germline V gene lookup returns CDR1 MNHNY and CDR2 SVGAGI (reference sequence). The CDR3 sequence is CASSSFVTGDNSPLHF. CDR3 nucleotide sequence: TGTGCCAGCAGTTCTTTCGTGACAGGGGATAATTCACCCCTCCACTTT.

The gene calls are TRBV27 and TRBJ2-6, with 8 bases identical to TRBD1. This CDR3 comprises 19 residues. The J segment lost 1 base and the V segment lost 1 base, leaving 9 bases of the junction unmatched. The germline gives CDR1 MNHEY, CDR2 SMNVEV (reference sequence). CDR3 nucleotide sequence: TGTGCCAGCAGTTTATTAGGCGGGACAGGTATGTCTGGGGCCAACGTCCTGACTTTC. Amino acid sequence: CASSLLGGTGMSGANVLTF.

The chain couples TRBV9 to TRBJ2-2; D may correspond to TRBD1 or TRBD2 (5 bases each). Trimming stripped 3 bases from V and 5 bases from J, with 14 bases between. CDR1 is SGDLS, CDR2 YYNGEE, per germline. The CDR3 loop spans 15 amino acids. The CDR3 here is CASSGGRGFTGELFF. Here the CDR3 DNA reads TGTGCCAGCAGCGGGGGACGGGGATTTACCGGGGAGCTGTTTTTT. Complete variable domain (other parts from reference TRBV9 and TRBJ2-2): DSGVTQTPKHLITATGQRVTLRCSPRSGDLSVYWYQQSLDQGLQFLIQYYNGEERAKGNILERFSAQQFPDLHSELNLSSLELGDSALYFCASSGGRGFTGELFFGEGSRLTVL.

The chain carries TRBV6-6 and TRBJ2-7, with D possibly being TRBD1 (6 bases). Trimming took 10 bases from V and 8 from J, leaving 27 bases between them. The CDR3 extends over 15 amino acids. The germline CDR1 and CDR2 sequences are MNHNY and SVGAGI (reference sequence). The CDR3 sequence is CATLVAWGQGGKQYF. The CDR3 region has the DNA TGTGCCACCCTGGTAGCATGGGGACAAGGGGGTAAGCAGTACTTC.

The chain has TRBV7-9 and TRBJ2-7; D may be TRBD2 (5 bases). Trimming removed 5 bases from V and 0 bases from J, with 17 bases in between. The CDR3 runs to 16 residues. Germline CDR1 reads SEHNR; CDR2 reads FQNEAQ (reference sequence). The CDR3, as DNA: TGTGCCAGCAGCGCCCGAGCAGCGGTGTCCTCCTACGAGCAGTACTTC. Protein sequence: CASSARAAVSSYEQYF.

CDR3 bases: TGTGCCAGTAGTATAGTGGGCCATACATTGAACACTGAAGCTTTCTTT. It specifies CASSIVGHTLNTEAFF. This chain joins TRBV19 and TRBJ1-1, with D unclear. The germline CDR1 and CDR2 sequences are LNHDA and SQIVND (reference sequence). V was trimmed by 1 base and J by 0 bases, leaving 12 bases between them. This CDR3 region has 16 residues.

The genes are TRBV6-5 and TRBJ1-4; 7 bases are shared with TRBD1. V was clipped by 6 bases and J by 8 bases; unmatched bases: 12. The germline V gene encodes CDR1 MNHEY and CDR2 SVGAGI. The CDR3 loop spans 15 amino acids. The CDR3, as DNA: TGTGCCAGCAGCTCCACGGAGGGGGCGGACGAAAAACTGTTTTTT. Translating it yields CASSSTEGADEKLFF.

The chain uses TRBV27 and TRBJ2-7; 9 nucleotides agree with TRBD1. V lost 6 bases to trimming and J lost 3 bases; unmatched junction nucleotides: 9. CDR3 size: 15 residues. Germline CDR1 is MNHEY and CDR2 is SMNVEV (reference sequence). In DNA form, the CDR3 reads TGTGCCAGCAGATCCGGGGACAGGGCCGGCTACGAGCAGTACTTC. Its translation is CASRSGDRAGYEQYF.

CDR3 region: CAWSPDRGTQPQHF. The CDR3 region has the DNA TGTGCCTGGAGTCCGGACAGGGGGACTCAGCCCCAGCATTTT. The J gene is TRBJ1-5, the V gene TRBV30; 10 nucleotides agree with TRBD1. CDR1 is GTSNPN and CDR2 is SVGIG in the germline V gene (reference sequence). Trimming removed 2 bases from V and 6 bases from J; junction bases left unmatched: 4. The CDR3 runs to 14 residues.

This sequence joins TRBV14 and TRBJ1-1, with D unresolved. This CDR3 spans 15 amino acids. Germline V gene lookup returns CDR1 SGHDN and CDR2 FVKESK. The V end lost 0 bases, the J end lost 1 base, and 9 bases lay between the germline ends. The CDR3 DNA sequence: TGTGCCAGCAGCCAAGATCGGGGAGGGAACACTGAAGCTTTCTTT. This sequence encodes CASSQDRGGNTEAFF.

V is TRBV7-2 and J is TRBJ1-5, with 8 bases that match TRBD1. CDR3 length equals 16 residues. The V segment lost 8 bases and the J segment 6 bases; nucleotides outside the gene matches: 15. Germline CDR1 and CDR2: SGHTA and FQGNSA. DNA of the CDR3: TGTGCCAGCTCCGAGGGGGACAGGTCGCGGGGTCAGCCCCAGCATTTT. Amino acids: CASSEGDRSRGQPQHF.

A few counts support this clone. The chain uses TRBV5-4 and TRBJ2-3; D remains unclear. Per germline, CDR1 SGHNT and CDR2 YYREEE (reference sequence). The CDR3 contains 15 residues. Trimming took off 1 base at V and 2 bases at J, with 11 bases between the two ends. The CDR3 reads CASSLKSLNTDTQYF. The CDR3 DNA follows: TGTGCCAGCAGCTTGAAATCACTTAACACAGATACGCAGTATTTT.

This clone turned up a few times. V usage is TRBV10-3 and J usage is TRBJ1-5, with 7 nucleotides matching TRBD1. Germline V lookup: CDR1 ENHRY, CDR2 SYGVKD. Trimming cost V 8 bases and J 0 bases; bases outside gene matches: 7. The CDR3 is 15 amino acids. The CDR3 DNA follows: TGTGCCATCGGGGGGACAGACAATAGCAATCAGCCCCAGCATTTT. Translating gives CAIGGTDNSNQPQHF.

The gene calls are TRBV6-1 and TRBJ1-3; D call uncertain. The CDR3 loop spans 14 amino acids. The germline V gene encodes CDR1 MNHNS and CDR2 SASEGT. The V gene lost 6 bases and the J gene lost 7 bases, with 16 bases spanning the gap. The CDR3 is CASRTSVVGNTIYF. In nucleotides, the CDR3 is TGTGCCAGCAGGACATCTGTCGTGGGGAACACCATATATTTT.

The chain has TRBV5-6 and TRBJ2-7; possible D gene TRBD2, 5 bases. Germline V gives CDR1 SGHDT, CDR2 YYEEEE. V lost 1 base, J lost 0 bases, and 17 bases lay in between. There are 17 residues in the CDR3. CDR3 sequence (DNA): TGTGCCAGCAGCTTGCTGGGAAATTGGGGAGACTCCTACGAGCAGTACGTC. This translates into CASSLLGNWGDSYEQYV.

This chain uses TRBV6-6 with TRBJ1-1, with D tentatively TRBD1 (6 bases). V was cut by 5 bases and J by 8 bases, with 12 bases left in between. Germline CDR1 is MNHNY and CDR2 is SVGAGI (reference sequence). This CDR3 spans 12 amino acids. Written as DNA, the CDR3 is TGTGCCAGCAGTCTCAGGGGCCCAGAAGCTTTCTTT. This sequence encodes CASSLRGPEAFF.

V is TRBV7-2 and J is TRBJ2-1; 9 nucleotides match TRBD2. The trim removed 1 base at V and 7 bases at J, leaving 8 bases unmatched. Germline V lookup: CDR1 SGHTA, CDR2 FQGNSA. The CDR3 is 16 residues long. CDR3 coding DNA: TGTGCCAGCAGCTTAGAAGGGACTAGCAGGAGGAATGAGCAGTTCTTC. Its protein product is CASSLEGTSRRNEQFF. Full variable domain (rest looked up from reference TRBV7-2 and TRBJ2-1): GAGVSQSPSNKVTEKGKDVELRCDPISGHTALYWYRQSLGQGLEFLIYFQGNSAPDKSGLPSDRFSAERTGGSVSTLTIQRTQQEDSAVYLCASSLEGTSRRNEQFFGPGTRLTVL.

This clone has just a few counts. V is TRBV6-1 and J is TRBJ2-7; 7 positions agree with TRBD1. The CDR3 runs to 14 residues. Germline values: CDR1 MNHNS, CDR2 SASEGT. Trimming cost V 5 bases and J 0 bases; bases outside gene matches: 4. CDR3 residues: CASSRGTDSYEQYV. CDR3 bases: TGTGCCAGCAGTCGAGGGACAGACTCCTACGAGCAGTACGTC.

V gene TRBV5-1 combines with J gene TRBJ1-2; the D gene is possibly TRBD1 (5 bases). Germline V CDR1 and CDR2: SGHRS, YFSETQ. The CDR3 sequence is 13 residues long. Trimming removed 2 bases at V and 7 bases at J, with 12 bases between. The CDR3: CASSLAGRSGYTF. DNA of the CDR3: TGCGCCAGCAGCTTAGCGGGACGGAGTGGCTACACCTTC.

The chain combines TRBV6-1 with TRBJ1-2; 8 nucleotides match TRBD1. The CDR3 totals 14 residues. J was trimmed by 4 bases and V by 5 bases; bases with no gene match: 6. CDR1 MNHNS and CDR2 SASEGT come from the germline V gene. For the CDR3, the DNA is TGTGCCAGCAGTCGCACGGACAGGGCCTATGGCTACACCTTC. Translated: CASSRTDRAYGYTF.

V and J are TRBV7-2 and TRBJ1-1; D call uncertain. This CDR3 is built from 15 residues. Per germline, CDR1 SGHTA and CDR2 FQGNSA. The V end was cut by 3 bases, the J end by 0 bases, with 11 bases between. CDR3 sequence reads: CASSLRRGLNTEAFF. The CDR3 bases are TGTGCCAGCAGCTTGAGACGCGGGTTGAACACTGAAGCTTTCTTT.

The chain uses TRBV5-5 and TRBJ1-1; TRBD1 is a possible D gene (5 bases). The CDR3 has 13 amino acids. The V end lost 0 bases, the J end lost 11 bases, and 14 bases lay between the germline ends. The germline V gene encodes CDR1 SGHKS and CDR2 YYEKEE (reference sequence). The CDR3 nucleotides are TGTGCCAGCAGCTTGGAGGAGGGAGGGGAGGCTTTCTTT. This codes for CASSLEEGGEAFF.

The rearrangement links TRBV28 to TRBJ1-4; tentatively, D is TRBD1 (5 bases). Germline CDR1 reads MDHEN; CDR2 reads SYDVKM. The CDR3 loop spans 14 amino acids. Trimming pared 5 bases from V and 3 bases from J, leaving 10 bases between. CDR3 amino acids: CASSSGAPNEKLFF. The CDR3 nucleotides read TGTGCCAGCAGTAGCGGGGCCCCTAATGAAAAACTGTTTTTT.

The chain carries TRBV18 and TRBJ1-1; D might be TRBD1 (5 bases). Germline V gene data show CDR1 as KGHSH and CDR2 as LQKENI. Trimming cost V 0 bases and J 1 base, with 9 bases left between them. The CDR3 has 15 amino acids. The CDR3 sequence is CASSPPRGPNTEAFF. The CDR3 DNA is TGTGCCAGCTCACCACCCCGGGGCCCGAACACTGAAGCTTTCTTT.

This clone has only one observation. The chain uses TRBV27 and TRBJ2-2, with TRBD1 as a possible D gene (6 bases). The V end lost 5 bases, the J end lost 4 bases, and 8 bases lay between the germline ends. The V gene's germline CDR1 is MNHEY and CDR2 SMNVEV (reference sequence). This CDR3 comprises 13 residues. CDR3: CASSPQGTGELFF. DNA for the CDR3: TGTGCCAGCAGTCCACAGGGCACCGGGGAGCTGTTTTTT.

CDR3 sequence (DNA): TGTGCCACCGGACTAGCGCCAGATACGCAGTATTTT. Amino acid sequence: CATGLAPDTQYF. This chain links TRBV10-3 with TRBJ2-3; 9 positions agree with TRBD2. V trimming: 10 bases; J trimming: 4 bases; junction bases outside the gene matches: 3. Germline CDR1 is ENHRY and CDR2 is SYGVKD. The CDR3 sequence is 12 residues long.

This chain links TRBV29-1 with TRBJ2-7; 9 bases agree with TRBD1. Germline V lookup: CDR1 SQVTM, CDR2 ANQGSEA. The CDR3 totals 13 residues. J was trimmed by 0 bases and V by 6 bases; bases with no gene match: 3. The CDR3 reads CSVGTGISYEQYF. In DNA, the CDR3 is TGCAGCGTCGGGACAGGGATCTCCTACGAGCAGTACTTC.

The chain couples TRBV6-1 to TRBJ1-1; D unclear. Per the germline V gene, CDR1 is MNHNS and CDR2 is SASEGT. V was cut by 6 bases and J by 7 bases, with 9 bases left in between. The CDR3 sequence is 11 residues long. CDR3 sequence (DNA): TGTGCCAGCAGCAAAGGGTTTGAAGCTTTCTTT. Protein sequence: CASSKGFEAFF.

Written as DNA, the CDR3 is TGTGCCAGCTGGTTAGGAAGGGCATCGGGACCGAGACACCCCGATATGAACACTGAAGCTTTCTTT. Encoded protein: CASWLGRASGPRHPDMNTEAFF. This chain connects TRBV7-6 to TRBJ1-1; possibly TRBD1 for D (5 bases). V lost 8 bases and J lost 0, with 37 bases in between. Germline-derived CDR1 and CDR2 are SGHVS and FNYEAQ. The CDR3 extends over 22 amino acids.

This clone was observed a handful of times. The V gene is TRBV7-3, the J gene TRBJ2-5, with D hard to call. Trimming left V 2 bases short and J 4 bases short, with 11 bases between. This CDR3 is built from 14 residues. Germline values: CDR1 SGHTA, CDR2 FQGTGA. The CDR3 loop reads CASSLGLIGETQYF. DNA for the CDR3: TGTGCCAGCAGCTTAGGCCTAATAGGAGAGACCCAGTACTTC. The variable domain in full, completed from reference TRBV7-3 and TRBJ2-5, reads GAGVSQTPSNKVTEKGKYVELRCDPISGHTALYWYRQSLGQGPEFLIYFQGTGAADDSGLPNDRFFAVRPEGSVSTLKIQRTERGDSAVYLCASSLGLIGETQYFGPGTRLLVL.